The TCR beta chain described here comes from a study of cytomegalovirus exposure and HLA in healthy donors. The CDR3 contains 14 residues. In germline, CDR1 is SGHVS, CDR2 FQNEAQ. The ends lost 4 bases at V and 1 base at J; junction bases unmatched: 3. Repertoires were generated with immunoSEQ multiplex PCR, while TCRdb's copy carries only in-frame clones and drops some. The sample records over 200,000 clones, roughly 80% being singletons. Points on this clone: What it recognizes is unknown.

Regarding the study as a whole: Rarity held for most TCR sequences, but there were some public TCRs that occurred in many donors. The study listed some 160 cytomegalovirus-associated TCR beta chains.

Sequencing used PBMCs. The TCR originated in a young woman in good health and CMV-seronegative. The genes are TRBV7-8 and TRBJ1-1; 7 nucleotides agree with TRBD1. CDR3 nucleotide sequence: TGTGCCAGCAGCTCTTACAGGGGGAACACTGAAGCTTTCTTT. Translating gives CASSSYRGNTEAFF.